The 11 T cell receptor beta chains presented below share a single source sample, sequenced in a study of a mutant IDH1 vaccine in newly diagnosed glioma. Time point given: baseline, week 1 (first vaccination visit). As to treatment: pre-vaccination baseline after standard-of-care therapy. Clones were read by immunoSEQ multiplex PCR, and TCRdb kept only the in-frame ones, dropping some. The repertoire holds about 100,000 clones, with about 80% as singletons. This specimen consisted of PBMCs, obtained from a glioma patient treated with radiotherapy, temozolomide or both. These receptor sequences come from a middle-aged man with glioma.

Within the sample, this clone is medium-sized. The chain is built from TRBV28 and TRBJ2-7, with 7 bases that match TRBD2. J was trimmed by 7 bases and V by 6 bases; bases with no gene match: 15. Germline values: CDR1 MDHEN, CDR2 SYDVKM. There are 15 residues in the CDR3. CDR3 in amino acids: CASRESSGLLGEQYF. The CDR3, as DNA: TGTGCCAGCAGGGAGTCTTCGGGACTACTCGGGGAGCAGTACTTC.

This chain links TRBV27 with TRBJ2-5; 10 bases match TRBD1. From germline, CDR1 is MNHEY and CDR2 SMNVEV (reference sequence). V was clipped by 5 bases and J by 14 bases; unmatched bases: 11. The CDR3 is 13 amino acids. CDR3 loop: CASSATRQGAVYF. Here the CDR3 DNA reads TGTGCCAGCAGTGCAACCCGACAGGGGGCTGTATACTTC.

This clone has a handful of counts. V usage is TRBV7-9 and J usage is TRBJ1-1, with D perhaps TRBD1 (5 bases). The CDR3 runs 14 residues. Per germline, CDR1 SEHNR and CDR2 FQNEAQ (reference sequence). Trimming shortened V by 5 bases and J by 11 bases, and 21 bases separated the two germline ends. The CDR3 region is CASSPEGSFRMAFF. CDR3 in DNA: TGTGCCAGCAGCCCCGAGGGGAGCTTCAGAATGGCTTTCTTT.

The V call is TRBV5-4, the J call TRBJ2-7; TRBD2 is a possible D gene (5 bases). CDR1 and CDR2 from the germline V gene are SGHNT and YYREEE (reference sequence). This CDR3 is built from 15 residues. Deletions cut 2 bases from V and 1 base from J, with 13 bases between. The CDR3 DNA sequence: TGTGCCAGCAGCTTAGCGACCGGGATATCCTACGAGCAGTACTTC. Its protein is CASSLATGISYEQYF.

V gene TRBV11-3 combines with J gene TRBJ1-5; weak D call: TRBD1 (6 bases). Per germline, CDR1 SGHNT and CDR2 YENEEA. This CDR3 region has 16 residues. Trimming took 0 bases from V and 4 from J, leaving 13 bases between them. CDR3 sequence (DNA): TGTGCCAGCAGCTTAGAGTGGGCAGGGGAGAATCAGCCCCAGCATTTT. It specifies CASSLEWAGENQPQHF.

This clone was counted a single time. The V call is TRBV4-2, the J call TRBJ2-7; a weak D match, TRBD1 (6 bases). The germline V and J ends were trimmed by 3 bases and 1 base, with 13 bases remaining between them. This CDR3 is built from 15 residues. CDR1 is LGHNA, CDR2 YNFKEQ, per germline. The CDR3 DNA is TGTGCCAGCAGCCAGCTCCTGGACAGATCCTACGAGCAGTACTTC. Protein: CASSQLLDRSYEQYF.

As for this clone: This same CDR3 is encoded by further DNA sequences in the sample. This chain joins TRBV29-1 and TRBJ2-7; TRBD1 matches at 9 bases. The trim removed 6 bases at V and 0 bases at J, leaving 3 bases unmatched. This CDR3 region has 13 residues. Per germline, CDR1 SQVTM and CDR2 ANQGSEA. CDR3: CSVGQGRSYEQYF. The CDR3 DNA sequence: TGCAGCGTCGGACAGGGGCGCTCCTACGAGCAGTACTTC.

The chain joins TRBV5-1 to TRBJ1-4; 8 bases are a match to TRBD1. V shed 5 bases, J shed 6 bases, and the junction held 12 bases outside the gene matches. Germline CDR1 reads SGHRS; CDR2 reads YFSETQ. This CDR3 has 16 amino acids. The CDR3 coding sequence is TGCGCCAGCAGGGTGGCAGGGGGCGACGGGGATGAAAAACTGTTTTTT. Translated, it gives CASRVAGGDGDEKLFF.

This clone was recorded only once. This rearrangement joins TRBV7-2 to TRBJ2-7; no clear D. The CDR3 extends over 16 amino acids. CDR1 is SGHTA and CDR2 is FQGNSA in the germline V gene. Trimming took 0 bases from V and 4 from J, leaving 16 bases between them. CDR3 nucleotides: TGTGCCAGCAGCTTAGCGCTTACAGCAAGAAATTACGAGCAGTACTTC. Translation gives CASSLALTARNYEQYF.

The genes are TRBV25-1 and TRBJ1-1; tentative D call: TRBD1 (6 bases). Germline loops: CDR1 MGHDK, CDR2 SYGVNS. Trimming shortened V by 6 bases and J by 1 base, and 12 bases separated the two germline ends. The CDR3 runs 14 residues. CDR3 coding DNA: TGTGCCAGCAGGGTGGGGGGGGCGAACACTGAAGCTTTCTTT. It specifies CASRVGGANTEAFF.

V and J are TRBV29-1 and TRBJ2-7; 11 nucleotides match TRBD2. V shed 6 bases, J shed 4 bases, and the junction held 5 bases outside the gene matches. This CDR3 comprises 13 residues. The germline CDR1 and CDR2 sequences are SQVTM and ANQGSEA. CDR3 nucleotides: TGCAGCGTCGTAGCGGGGGGGATATACGAGCAGTACTTC. Its translation: CSVVAGGIYEQYF.